Listed below are T cell receptor beta chains from one sample, sequenced in a study of CD8+CD57+ T cells in acquired aplastic anemia. TCRdb recomputed calls from the reads with MiXCR, one row per CDR3 protein. The sample records approximately 99,000 distinct CDR3 sequences, less than 65% being singletons. The sequenced material came from sorted CD4+, CD8+, or CD8+CD57+ T cells (not recorded which) from PBMCs. Receptor source: a human donor in good health, serving as a control. The CDR3 runs from the conserved cysteine through the conserved F or W. The order of the fields is D gene, J gene, V gene, clone size, CDR3 protein, CDR3 DNA. A D gene is named only where the DNA matches it firmly. Expanded clones are given a class, and other clones once, few, many or no size at all.

NA | TRBJ1-2 | TRBV29-1 | NA | CSVEDPQGRTNYGYTF | TGCAGCGTTGAAGATCCCCAGGGCAGAACTAACTATGGCTACACCTTC
NA | TRBJ2-7 | TRBV7-2 | NA | CASSLTDLEQYF | TGTGCCAGCAGCTTGACGGACCTCGAGCAGTACTTC
NA | TRBJ2-2 | TRBV9 | NA | CASSVHIGELFF | TGTGCCAGCAGCGTCCACATCGGGGAGCTGTTTTTT
TRBD2 | TRBJ2-5 | TRBV25-1 | NA | CASSRLAGGQEETQYF | TGTGCCAGCAGCCGACTAGCGGGGGGGCAGGAAGAGACCCAGTACTTC
NA | TRBJ1-1 | TRBV30 | NA | CAWSTGKSTEAFF | TGTGCCTGGAGTACAGGGAAGAGCACTGAAGCTTTCTTT
NA | TRBJ1-2 | TRBV20-1 | NA | CSARLGSANYGYTF | TGCAGTGCTAGGCTAGGCAGCGCTAACTATGGCTACACCTTC
NA | TRBJ2-7 | TRBV24-1 | NA | CATSESTPSYEQYF | TGTGCCACCAGTGAATCTACCCCCTCCTACGAGCAGTACTTC
NA | TRBJ2-7 | TRBV2 | few | CASSEGWYVQYF | TGTGCCAGCAGTGAAGGGTGGTACGTGCAGTACTTC
NA | TRBJ2-3 | TRBV2 | many | CASSGDWQVDTQYF | TGTGCCAGCAGTGGGGACTGGCAAGTAGATACGCAGTATTTT
TRBD2 | TRBJ2-7 | TRBV7-9 | few | CASSFALAGKYEQYF | TGTGCCAGCAGCTTCGCCCTAGCGGGGAAGTACGAGCAGTACTTC
NA | TRBJ2-1 | TRBV15 | NA | CATSSSNPTGRGEQFF | TGTGCCACCAGCAGCTCAAACCCAACCGGGAGAGGGGAGCAGTTCTTC
NA | TRBJ2-4 | TRBV9 | many | CASGGAGNIQYF | TGTGCCAGCGGAGGAGCTGGGAACATTCAGTACTTC
NA | TRBJ1-2 | TRBV4-2 | many | CASSQDVLKPSYGYTF | TGTGCCAGCAGCCAAGACGTACTGAAACCTTCCTATGGCTACACCTTC
TRBD1 | TRBJ1-1 | TRBV7-2 | few | CASSSGGEAFF | TGTGCCAGCAGCTCAGGGGGGGAAGCTTTCTTT
NA | TRBJ1-5 | TRBV7-8 | NA | CASSSIGGPNQPQHF | TGTGCCAGCAGCTCAATCGGGGGTCCGAATCAGCCCCAGCATTTT
TRBD1 | TRBJ2-5 | TRBV29-1 | many | CSVEDGQGKETQYF | TGCAGCGTTGAGGATGGACAGGGGAAAGAGACCCAGTACTTC
NA | TRBJ1-2 | TRBV5-1 | NA | CASSLEGSDADYTF | TGCGCCAGCAGCTTGGAGGGGTCCGACGCCGACTACACCTTC
NA | TRBJ1-2 | TRBV7-2 | few | CASSPGQLYGYTF | TGTGCCAGCAGCCCCGGGCAGCTCTATGGCTACACCTTC
TRBD2 | TRBJ2-7 | TRBV11-1 | NA | CASSGYSGATYEQYF | TGTGCCAGCAGCGGTTATAGCGGGGCGACCTACGAGCAGTACTTC
TRBD1 | TRBJ2-5 | TRBV30 | many | CALDTTGGRETQYF | TGTGCCTTGGATACCACAGGGGGTCGAGAGACCCAGTACTTC
NA | TRBJ1-1 | TRBV6-1 | many | CASKEELTVDTEAFF | TGTGCCAGCAAGGAGGAATTGACGGTTGACACTGAAGCTTTCTTT
NA | TRBJ1-2 | TRBV4-2 | many | CASSPLENSSNYGYTF | TGTGCCAGCAGCCCTCTTGAGAACAGCTCTAACTATGGCTACACCTTC
TRBD1 | TRBJ2-3 | TRBV15 | NA | CATSRIPGQGTDTQYF | TGTGCCACCAGCAGGATACCGGGACAGGGCACAGATACGCAGTATTTT
NA | TRBJ1-1 | TRBV6-2/TRBV6-3 | many | CASSYMAVMNTEAFF | TGTGCCAGCAGCTACATGGCAGTTATGAACACTGAAGCTTTCTTT
TRBD2 | TRBJ2-7 | TRBV30 | many | CAWSVRSTSGFDEQYF | TGTGCCTGGAGTGTACGGTCGACTAGCGGATTCGACGAGCAGTACTTC
TRBD1 | TRBJ1-2 | TRBV27 | many | CASSGGQGIGYTF | TGTGCCAGCAGCGGGGGACAGGGGATTGGCTACACCTTC
NA | TRBJ1-1 | TRBV10-1 | NA | CASSESPVNTEAFF | TGCGCCAGCAGTGAGTCGCCAGTGAACACTGAAGCTTTCTTT
NA | TRBJ1-1 | TRBV15 | NA | CATSRDLVAEAFF | TGTGCCACCAGCAGAGATCTTGTCGCTGAAGCTTTCTTT
TRBD1 | TRBJ2-2 | TRBV2 | many | CASRNRGTGELFF | TGTGCCAGCAGGAACAGGGGCACCGGGGAGCTGTTTTTT
TRBD1 | TRBJ1-2 | TRBV6-1 | many | CASGARGNYGYTF | TGTGCCAGCGGGGCCAGGGGGAACTATGGCTACACCTTC
NA | TRBJ1-4 | TRBV7-9 | many | CASSRASAATNEKLFF | TGTGCCAGCAGCCGAGCTTCAGCTGCAACTAATGAAAAACTGTTTTTT
NA | TRBJ1-3 | TRBV25-1 | NA | CASSESYGSLSGNTIYF | TGTGCCAGCAGTGAATCGTATGGGAGTCTCTCTGGAAACACCATATATTTT